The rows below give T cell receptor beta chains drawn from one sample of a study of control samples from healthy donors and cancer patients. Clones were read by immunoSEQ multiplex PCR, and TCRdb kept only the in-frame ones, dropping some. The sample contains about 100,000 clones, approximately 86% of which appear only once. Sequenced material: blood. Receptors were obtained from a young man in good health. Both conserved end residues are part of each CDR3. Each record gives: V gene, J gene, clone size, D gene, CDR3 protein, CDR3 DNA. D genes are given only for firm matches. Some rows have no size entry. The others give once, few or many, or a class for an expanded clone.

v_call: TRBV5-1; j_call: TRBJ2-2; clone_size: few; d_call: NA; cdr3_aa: CASSLVLGPDGELFF; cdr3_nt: TGCGCCAGCAGCTTGGTTTTGGGACCCGACGGGGAGCTGTTTTTT
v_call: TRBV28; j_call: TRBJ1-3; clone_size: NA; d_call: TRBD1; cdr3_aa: CASSLPPSTGMLPGNTIYF; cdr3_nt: TGTGCCAGCAGCTTACCCCCTTCGACAGGGATGCTCCCTGGAAACACCATATATTTT
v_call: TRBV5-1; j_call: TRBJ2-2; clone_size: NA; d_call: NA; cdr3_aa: CASAGPSNTGELFF; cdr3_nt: TGCGCCAGCGCGGGACCATCAAACACCGGGGAGCTGTTTTTT
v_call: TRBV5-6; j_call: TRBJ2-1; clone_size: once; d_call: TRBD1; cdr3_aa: CASSLVQGANEQFF; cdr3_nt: TGTGCCAGCAGCTTGGTACAGGGGGCGAATGAGCAGTTCTTC
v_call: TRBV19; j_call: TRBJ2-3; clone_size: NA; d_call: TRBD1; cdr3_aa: CASRGRGRRDTQYF; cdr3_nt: TGTGCCAGTAGAGGCAGGGGGCGTCGAGATACGCAGTATTTT
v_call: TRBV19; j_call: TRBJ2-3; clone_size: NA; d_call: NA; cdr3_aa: CASSVNSGPTDTQYF; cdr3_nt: TGTGCCAGTAGTGTCAATTCAGGGCCCACAGATACGCAGTATTTT
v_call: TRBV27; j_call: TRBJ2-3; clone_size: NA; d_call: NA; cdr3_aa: CASSWGLGDTQYF; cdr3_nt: TGTGCCAGCAGTTGGGGTTTGGGAGATACGCAGTATTTT
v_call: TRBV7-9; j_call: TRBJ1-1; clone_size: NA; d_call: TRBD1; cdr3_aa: CASSLEGQGHGAFF; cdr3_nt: TGTGCCAGCAGCTTAGAGGGACAGGGGCATGGAGCTTTCTTT
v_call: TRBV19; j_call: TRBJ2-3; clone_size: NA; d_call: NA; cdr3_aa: CASSIDRGADTQYF; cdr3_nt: TGTGCCAGTAGTATAGATAGGGGGGCAGATACGCAGTATTTT
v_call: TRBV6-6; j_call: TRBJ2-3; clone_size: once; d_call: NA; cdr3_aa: CASSYSTTGPDTQYF; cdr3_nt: TGTGCCAGCAGTTACTCGACTACAGGGCCAGATACGCAGTATTTT
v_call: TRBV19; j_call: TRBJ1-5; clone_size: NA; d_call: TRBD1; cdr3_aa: CASSRQGFWNQPQHF; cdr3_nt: TGTGCCAGTAGTAGACAGGGTTTCTGGAATCAGCCCCAGCATTTT
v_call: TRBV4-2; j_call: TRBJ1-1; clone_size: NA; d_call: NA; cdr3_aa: CASSLGASTEAFF; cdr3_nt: TGTGCCAGCAGCCTCGGGGCAAGCACTGAAGCTTTCTTT
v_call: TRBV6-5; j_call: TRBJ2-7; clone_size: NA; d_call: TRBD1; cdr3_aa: CASRDRAHSYEQYF; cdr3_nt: TGTGCCAGCAGGGACAGGGCACACTCCTACGAGCAGTACTTC
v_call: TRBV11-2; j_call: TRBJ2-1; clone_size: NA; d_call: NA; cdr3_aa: CASSLRQDSSYNEQFF; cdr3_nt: TGTGCCAGCAGCTTACGACAGGACAGCTCCTACAATGAGCAGTTCTTC
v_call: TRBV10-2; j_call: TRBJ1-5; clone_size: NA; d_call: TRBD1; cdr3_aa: CASSEGQGQPQHF; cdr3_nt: TGCGCCAGCAGTGAGGGACAGGGACAGCCCCAGCATTTT
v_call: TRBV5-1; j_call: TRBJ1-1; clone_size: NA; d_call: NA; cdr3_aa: CASSSAQPNTEAFF; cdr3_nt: TGCGCCAGCAGTTCGGCACAGCCGAACACTGAAGCTTTCTTT
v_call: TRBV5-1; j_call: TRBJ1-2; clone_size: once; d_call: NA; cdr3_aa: CASSLDRPTEGYTF; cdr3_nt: TGCGCCAGCAGCTTGGATCGCCCAACGGAAGGCTACACCTTC
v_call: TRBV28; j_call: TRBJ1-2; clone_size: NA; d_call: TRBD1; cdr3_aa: CASSIRGRGSYGYTF; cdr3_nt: TGTGCCAGCAGCATCCGAGGCAGGGGGTCCTATGGCTACACCTTC
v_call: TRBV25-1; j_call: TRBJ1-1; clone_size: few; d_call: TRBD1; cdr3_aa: CASIGTENTEAFF; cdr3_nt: TGTGCCAGCATTGGGACAGAGAACACTGAAGCTTTCTTT
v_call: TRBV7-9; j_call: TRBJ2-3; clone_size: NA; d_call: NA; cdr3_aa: CASSSGPPSGTDTQYF; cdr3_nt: TGTGCCAGCAGCTCAGGGCCCCCCTCCGGCACAGATACGCAGTATTTT
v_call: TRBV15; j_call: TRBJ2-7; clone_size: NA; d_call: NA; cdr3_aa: CATSASGAPVDEQYF; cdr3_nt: TGTGCCACCAGCGCCTCAGGGGCCCCCGTGGACGAGCAGTACTTC
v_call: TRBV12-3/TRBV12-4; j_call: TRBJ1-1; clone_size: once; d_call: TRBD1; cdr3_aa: CASSDRGTEAFF; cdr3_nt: TGTGCCAGCAGTGACAGGGGCACTGAAGCTTTCTTT
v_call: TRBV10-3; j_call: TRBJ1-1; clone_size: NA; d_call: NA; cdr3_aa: CAISEYRDTEAFF; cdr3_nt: TGTGCCATCAGTGAATACAGGGACACTGAAGCTTTCTTT
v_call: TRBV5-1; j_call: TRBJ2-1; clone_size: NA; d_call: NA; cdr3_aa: CASSVRTTYNEQFF; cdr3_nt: TGCGCCAGCAGTGTCAGAACAACTTACAATGAGCAGTTCTTC
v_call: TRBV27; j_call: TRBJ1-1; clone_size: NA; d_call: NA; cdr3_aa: CASSLTDENTEAFF; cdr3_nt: TGTGCCAGCAGTTTAACGGACGAGAACACTGAAGCTTTCTTT
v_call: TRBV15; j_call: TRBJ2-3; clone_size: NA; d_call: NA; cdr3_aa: CATSTRAPGLTDTQYF; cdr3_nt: TGTGCCACCTCCACTAGAGCGCCTGGGCTTACAGATACGCAGTATTTT
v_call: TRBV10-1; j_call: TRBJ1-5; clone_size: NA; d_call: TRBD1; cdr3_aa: CASSDRTGDQPQHF; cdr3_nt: TGCGCCAGCAGTGACCGGACAGGGGATCAGCCCCAGCATTTT
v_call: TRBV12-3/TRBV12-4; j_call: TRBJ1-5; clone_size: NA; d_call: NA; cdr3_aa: CASRTGHNQPQHF; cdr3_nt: TGTGCCAGCAGGACAGGTCACAATCAGCCCCAGCATTTT
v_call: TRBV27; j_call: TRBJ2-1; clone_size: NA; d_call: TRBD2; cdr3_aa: CASSQTSGSYNEQFF; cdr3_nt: TGTGCCAGCAGTCAGACTAGCGGCTCCTACAATGAGCAGTTCTTC
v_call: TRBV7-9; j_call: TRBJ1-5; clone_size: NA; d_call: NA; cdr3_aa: CAGATAGNQPQHF; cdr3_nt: TGTGCCGGCGCAACGGCGGGCAATCAGCCCCAGCATTTT
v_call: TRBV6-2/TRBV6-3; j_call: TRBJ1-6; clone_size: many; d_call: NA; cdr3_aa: CASSYWQGRESPLHF; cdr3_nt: TGTGCCAGCAGTTACTGGCAGGGGCGGGAGTCACCCCTCCACTTT
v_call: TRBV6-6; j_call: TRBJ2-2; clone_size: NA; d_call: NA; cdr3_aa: CASPASALPNTGELFF; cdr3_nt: TGTGCCAGCCCCGCTTCGGCCCTCCCGAACACCGGGGAGCTGTTTTTT
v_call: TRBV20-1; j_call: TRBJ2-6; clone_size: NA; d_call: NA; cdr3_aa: CSASTLPGANVLTF; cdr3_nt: TGCAGTGCTAGTACCCTCCCCGGGGCCAACGTCCTGACTTTC
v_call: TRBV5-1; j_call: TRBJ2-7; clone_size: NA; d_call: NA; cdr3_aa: CASSLRGLHEQYF; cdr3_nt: TGCGCCAGCAGCTTGAGAGGTCTCCACGAGCAGTACTTC
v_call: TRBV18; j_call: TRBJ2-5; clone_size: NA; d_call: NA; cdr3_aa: CASSPPGKTQYF; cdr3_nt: TGTGCCAGCTCACCCCCGGGAAAGACCCAGTACTTC
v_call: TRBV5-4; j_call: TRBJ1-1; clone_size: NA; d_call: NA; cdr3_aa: CASSWRGPMNTEAFF; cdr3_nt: TGTGCCAGCAGCTGGAGGGGCCCCATGAACACTGAAGCTTTCTTT
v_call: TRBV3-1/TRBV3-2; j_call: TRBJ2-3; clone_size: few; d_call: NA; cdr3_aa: CASSQLSGGTDTQYF; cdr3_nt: TGTGCCAGCAGCCAATTATCCGGGGGAACAGATACGCAGTATTTT
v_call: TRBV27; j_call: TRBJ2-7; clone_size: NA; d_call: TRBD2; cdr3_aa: CASSLLAAYEQYF; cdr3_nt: TGTGCCAGCAGTTTACTAGCGGCGTACGAGCAGTACTTC
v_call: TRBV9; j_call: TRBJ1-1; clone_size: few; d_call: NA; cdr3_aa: CASSVEPRSTEAFF; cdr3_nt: TGTGCCAGCAGCGTAGAACCCCGGAGCACTGAAGCTTTCTTT
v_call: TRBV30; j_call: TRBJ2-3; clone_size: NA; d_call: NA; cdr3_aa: CAWSVRTSTDTQYF; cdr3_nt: TGTGCCTGGAGTGTACGAACTAGCACAGATACGCAGTATTTT
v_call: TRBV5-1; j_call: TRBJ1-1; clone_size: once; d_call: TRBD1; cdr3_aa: CASSETDRGAPGAFF; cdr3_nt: TGCGCCAGCAGCGAAACGGACAGGGGGGCACCGGGGGCTTTCTTT
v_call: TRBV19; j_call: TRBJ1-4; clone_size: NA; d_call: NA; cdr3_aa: CASSNGVYGEKLFF; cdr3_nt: TGTGCCAGTAGTAATGGGGTATATGGTGAAAAACTGTTTTTT
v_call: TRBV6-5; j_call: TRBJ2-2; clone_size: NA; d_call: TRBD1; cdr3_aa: CACQGVNTGELFF; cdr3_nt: TGTGCCTGCCAGGGGGTTAACACCGGGGAGCTGTTTTTT